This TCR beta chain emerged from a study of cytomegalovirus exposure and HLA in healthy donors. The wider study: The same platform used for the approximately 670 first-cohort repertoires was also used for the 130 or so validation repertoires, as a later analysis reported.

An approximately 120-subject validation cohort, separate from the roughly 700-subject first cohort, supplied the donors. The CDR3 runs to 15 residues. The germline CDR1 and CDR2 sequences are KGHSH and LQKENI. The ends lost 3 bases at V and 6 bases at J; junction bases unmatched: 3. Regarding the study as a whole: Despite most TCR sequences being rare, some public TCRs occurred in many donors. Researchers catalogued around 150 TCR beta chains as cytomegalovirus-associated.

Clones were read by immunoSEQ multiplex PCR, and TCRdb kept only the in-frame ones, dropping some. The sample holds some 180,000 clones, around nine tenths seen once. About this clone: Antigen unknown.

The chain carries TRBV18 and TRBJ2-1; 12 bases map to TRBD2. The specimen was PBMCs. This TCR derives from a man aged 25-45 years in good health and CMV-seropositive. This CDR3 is CASSPALAGGNEQFF. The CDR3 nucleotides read TGTGCCAGCTCACCCGCACTAGCGGGAGGCAATGAGCAGTTCTTC.